Listed below are T cell receptor beta chains from one sample, sequenced in a study of cytomegalovirus exposure and HLA in healthy donors. Repertoires were generated with immunoSEQ multiplex PCR, while TCRdb's copy carries only in-frame clones and drops some. Of about 240,000 clones in the sample, approximately 83% are singletons; the top ten hold about 1.2%. The sample comprised PBMCs. Receptors originate from a woman in her 30s in good health and CMV-seropositive. Both conserved end residues are part of each CDR3. A D gene is named only where the DNA matches it firmly. Some rows have no size entry. The others give once, few or many, or a class for an expanded clone.

abundance	d_gene	j_gene	v_gene	CDR3aa	CDR3nt
-	TRBD2	TRBJ2-1	TRBV7-6	CASSSFGTSSYNEQFF	TGTGCCAGCAGCTCCTTTGGGACTAGTTCCTACAATGAGCAGTTCTTC
-	-	TRBJ1-1	TRBV30	CAWSVSMSVAFF	TGTGCCTGGAGTGTATCCATGAGTGTAGCTTTCTTT
-	TRBD1	TRBJ2-7	TRBV5-6	CASSRRDRGFTGGLGEQYF	TGTGCCAGCAGCCGCCGGGACAGGGGTTTCACAGGGGGTCTCGGGGAGCAGTACTTC
many	-	TRBJ1-2	TRBV5-1	CASSPPGEGYTF	TGCGCCAGCAGCCCTCCCGGGGAGGGCTACACCTTC
once	-	TRBJ1-2	TRBV5-8	CASSLAGQITNGYTF	TGTGCCAGCAGCTTGGCAGGACAGATAACTAATGGCTACACCTTC
-	TRBD1	TRBJ2-2	TRBV10-1	CASSEEGALIGELFF	TGCGCCAGCAGTGAAGAGGGGGCGCTTATCGGGGAGCTGTTTTTT
many	-	TRBJ2-7	TRBV20-1	CSARIYEQYF	TGCAGTGCGAGGATCTACGAGCAGTACTTC
-	-	TRBJ1-1	TRBV10-3	CATTGRTEAFF	TGTGCCACCACAGGGAGAACTGAAGCTTTCTTT
-	TRBD1	TRBJ1-1	TRBV6-1	CASTKQGGPEAFF	TGTGCCAGCACTAAACAGGGGGGACCTGAAGCTTTCTTT
once	-	TRBJ2-7	TRBV5-1	CASSLVSGRSTYEQYF	TGCGCCAGCAGCTTGGTATCGGGTCGGTCAACCTACGAGCAGTACTTC
-	TRBD2	TRBJ2-7	TRBV13	CASSRPSGRAYEQYF	TGTGCCAGCAGCCGACCTAGCGGGAGGGCCTACGAGCAGTACTTC
-	TRBD1	TRBJ2-1	TRBV7-9	CASSSPGQGANNEQFF	TGTGCCAGCAGCTCCCCAGGACAGGGGGCGAATAATGAGCAGTTCTTC
-	-	TRBJ1-2	TRBV4-1	CASSSPLPGHNTNYGYTF	TGCGCCAGCAGCTCGCCTCTCCCGGGACACAATACTAACTATGGCTACACCTTC
once	-	TRBJ2-7	TRBV2	CASSDQGRGPYEQYF	TGTGCCAGCAGTGATCAGGGCAGGGGTCCCTACGAGCAGTACTTC
-	TRBD2	TRBJ2-1	TRBV2	CASKTGTSGEMSYNEQFF	TGTGCCAGCAAAACCGGGACTAGCGGGGAAATGTCCTACAATGAGCAGTTCTTC
few	TRBD2	TRBJ2-7	TRBV13	CASSSRLAEVAYEQYF	TGTGCCAGCAGCTCCAGACTAGCGGAGGTCGCCTACGAGCAGTACTTC
-	-	TRBJ1-5	TRBV7-7	CASSSGVGQPQHF	TGTGCCAGCAGCTCGGGTGTAGGTCAGCCCCAGCATTTT
-	-	TRBJ2-7	TRBV21-1	CASSKAPGQPSYEQYF	TGTGCCAGCAGCAAAGCGCCGGGACAGCCCTCCTACGAGCAGTACTTC
-	TRBD2	TRBJ2-3	TRBV27	CASSFQRGYTDTQYF	TGTGCCAGCAGTTTTCAGCGGGGGTACACAGATACGCAGTATTTT
-	TRBD2	TRBJ2-2	TRBV15	CATSGRLAGGGELFF	TGTGCCACCAGCGGCCGACTAGCGGGTGGCGGGGAGCTGTTTTTT
few	-	TRBJ2-1	TRBV27	CASSPLTAYNEQFF	TGTGCCAGCAGTCCGTTAACGGCCTACAATGAGCAGTTCTTC
few	-	TRBJ2-7	TRBV14	CASSQDFGEQYF	TGTGCCAGCAGCCAAGATTTCGGGGAGCAGTACTTC
-	-	TRBJ2-7	TRBV27	CASRHSGQGPYEQYF	TGTGCCAGCAGGCACTCTGGGCAGGGGCCCTACGAGCAGTACTTC
-	-	TRBJ2-7	TRBV2	CASGRTGFSEQYF	TGTGCCAGCGGGAGGACAGGTTTTAGTGAGCAGTACTTC
-	TRBD2	TRBJ2-1	TRBV2	CASSGETSGSDNEQFF	TGTGCCAGCAGTGGAGAGACTAGCGGGAGCGACAATGAGCAGTTCTTC
-	TRBD2	TRBJ2-7	TRBV5-1	CASSYVLAGEHEQYF	TGCGCCAGCAGCTACGTACTAGCGGGAGAACACGAGCAGTACTTC
-	-	TRBJ2-7	TRBV11-2	CASSPHLAWTDSRYEQYF	TGTGCCAGCAGCCCACACCTCGCCTGGACAGACAGCCGCTACGAGCAGTACTTC
-	TRBD2	TRBJ2-7	TRBV2	CASLWTSPRGAYEQYF	TGTGCCAGTCTGTGGACTAGTCCCAGAGGAGCCTACGAGCAGTACTTC
-	TRBD2	TRBJ2-2	TRBV30	CACTRGVTGELFF	TGTGCCTGTACCCGGGGGGTCACCGGGGAGCTGTTTTTT
few	-	TRBJ1-2	TRBV7-9	CASSLEGYGYTF	TGTGCCAGCAGCTTAGAGGGGTATGGCTACACCTTC
-	-	TRBJ1-1	TRBV10-2	CASSDAGQDTEAFF	TGCGCCAGCAGTGACGCGGGGCAGGACACTGAAGCTTTCTTT
-	TRBD2	TRBJ2-1	TRBV27	CASSLLAGEGTQFF	TGTGCCAGCAGTTTACTAGCGGGAGAAGGTACGCAGTTCTTC
once	TRBD1	TRBJ1-3	TRBV7-9	CASSGTGGPLSGNTIYF	TGTGCCAGCAGTGGGACAGGGGGCCCCCTTTCTGGAAACACCATATATTTT
-	-	TRBJ1-4	TRBV11-2	CASSPDKANEKLFF	TGTGCCAGCAGCCCGGACAAGGCTAATGAAAAACTGTTTTTT
-	TRBD2	TRBJ2-1	TRBV2	CASSATSASSYNEQFF	TGTGCCAGCAGCGCGACTAGCGCTAGCTCCTACAATGAGCAGTTCTTC
-	-	TRBJ2-7	TRBV2	CASSAESGPYEQYF	TGTGCCAGCAGCGCGGAGTCTGGCCCCTACGAGCAGTACTTC
-	-	TRBJ2-3	TRBV27	CASGSSGSTDTQYF	TGTGCCAGCGGGTCCTCGGGGAGCACAGATACGCAGTATTTT
-	-	TRBJ1-5	TRBV6-5	CASSYASDQPQHF	TGTGCCAGCAGTTACGCGAGCGATCAGCCCCAGCATTTT